One and the same sample provided the 26 T cell receptor beta chains below, sequenced in a study of T cell repertoires in cytomegalovirus infection. One entry per CDR3 protein, called by TCRdb with MiXCR from the reads. The data contain about 830,000 distinct CDR3 sequences, approximately 29% of them singletons. No antigen is known for these receptors. The sample was cultured CD8+ T cells from PBMCs, taken from culture after CMV antigen stimulation. The receptors here all came from a human donor in good health (CMV status not recorded). Some clones in this sample may be carry-over from other donors' samples.

This clonotype has a handful of counts. The genes are TRBV7-3 and TRBJ1-1; D is unclear. This CDR3 region has 16 residues. V was shortened by 6 bases and J by 5 bases, with 22 bases between the two germline ends. Germline V gene sequence: CDR1 SGHTA, CDR2 FQGTGA. The CDR3 bases are TGTGCCAGCAGTCCATACCCGGGTAGGGTGGGAACTGAAGCTTTCTTT. Its translation: CASSPYPGRVGTEAFF.

This clonotype was observed a few times. This rearrangement joins TRBV5-6 to TRBJ2-7; no firm D call. This CDR3 has 13 residues. V was clipped by 6 bases and J by 1 base, with 11 bases between them. In germline, CDR1 is SGHDT, CDR2 YYEEEE. The chain's CDR3 is CASTDLGSYEQYF. CDR3 bases: TGTGCCAGCACCGACCTCGGATCCTACGAGCAGTACTTC. The full variable domain, in which reference TRBV5-6 and TRBJ2-7 provide the parts outside the CDR3, is DAGVTQSPTHLIKTRGQQVTLRCSPKSGHDTVSWYQQALGQGPQFIFQYYEEEERQRGNFPDRFSGHQFPNYSSELNVNALLLGDSALYLCASTDLGSYEQYFGPGTRLTVT.

The chain links TRBV4-1 to TRBJ2-3, with a tentative D call TRBD2 (6 bases). CDR3 size: 16 residues. The V and J ends lost 1 base and 3 bases respectively, with 14 bases between them. Germline CDR1 MGHRA, CDR2 YSYEKL. CDR3 region: CASSQGSSVRTDTQYF. The CDR3 coding sequence is TGCGCCAGCAGCCAAGGGTCTAGCGTAAGAACAGATACGCAGTATTTT.

Note on this clonotype: A junction boundary mismatches the germline segment, possibly from a read error. The gene calls are TRBV6-8 and TRBJ2-1; D perhaps matches TRBD2 (6 bases). CDR1 and CDR2 from the germline V gene are MNHGY and SAAAGT. The CDR3 has 23 residues. This CDR3 reads CASKPGPYYLADILPSSYNKQFF. In nucleotides, the CDR3 is TGTGCCAGCAAACCGGGACCCTACTACTTAGCGGACATTCTTCCAAGCTCCTACAATAAGCAGTTCTTC.

V usage is TRBV7-9 and J usage is TRBJ2-1; D may be TRBD2 (5 bases). This CDR3 spans 12 amino acids. V dropped 8 bases and J dropped 5 bases, with 10 bases sitting between them. Germline assignment: CDR1 SEHNR and CDR2 FQNEAQ (reference sequence). The CDR3 region is CASGRVNNEQFF. Written as DNA, the CDR3 is TGTGCCAGCGGGCGGGTTAACAATGAGCAGTTCTTC.

The chain couples TRBV14 to TRBJ2-1; D possibly matches TRBD1 or TRBD2 (5 bases each). The CDR3 has 15 residues. Trimming removed 0 bases at V and 1 base at J, with 7 bases between. The V gene's germline CDR1 is SGHDN and CDR2 FVKESK. CDR3 region: CASSQDWGSYNEQFF. DNA of the CDR3: TGTGCCAGCAGCCAAGATTGGGGGTCCTACAATGAGCAGTTCTTC.

The chain joins TRBV11-2 to TRBJ2-1; 10 bases agree with TRBD1. CDR3 length: 15 amino acids. CDR1 is SGHAT and CDR2 is FQNNGV in the germline V gene. V was pared by 2 bases and J by 7 bases, with 5 bases of the junction left unmatched. CDR3 DNA: TGTGCCAGCAGCTTAAACCCGGGACAGGGGAATGAGCAGTTCTTC. This sequence encodes CASSLNPGQGNEQFF.

The table lists this clonotype with many counts. J is TRBJ2-1 and V is TRBV7-6, with TRBD2 matching over 10 bases. Germline-derived CDR1 and CDR2 are SGHVS and FNYEAQ. CDR3 size: 19 residues. V was pared by 0 bases and J by 4 bases, with 12 bases of the junction left unmatched. The CDR3 region is CASSLATTYLAGVYNEQFF. The CDR3 DNA follows: TGTGCCAGCAGCTTAGCTACTACTTACCTAGCGGGGGTTTACAATGAGCAGTTCTTC. Full variable domain (missing parts from reference TRBV7-6 and TRBJ2-1): GAGVSQSPRYKVTKRGQDVALRCDPISGHVSLYWYRQALGQGPEFLTYFNYEAQQDKSGLPNDRFSAERPEGSISTLTIQRTEQRDSAMYRCASSLATTYLAGVYNEQFFGPGTRLTVL.

This clonotype occurred many times. V usage is TRBV11-1 and J usage is TRBJ1-1; 7 bases are a match to TRBD1. This CDR3 spans 16 amino acids. Germline V lookup: CDR1 SGHAT, CDR2 FQDESV (reference sequence). Unmatched junction bases numbered 14, after V lost 7 bases and J lost 3 bases. CDR3 coding DNA: TGTGCCAGCACCTTGTTCTACCGACAGGGTGACACTGAAGCTTTCTTT. This gives the protein CASTLFYRQGDTEAFF. The whole variable domain, remainder taken from reference TRBV11-1 and TRBJ1-1, is EAEVAQSPRYKITEKSQAVAFWCDPISGHATLYWYRQILGQGPELLVQFQDESVVDDSQLPKDRFSAERLKGVDSTLKIQPAELGDSAMYLCASTLFYRQGDTEAFFGQGTRLTVV.

The chain employs TRBV6-1 and TRBJ1-1, with unresolved D. The CDR3 runs 13 residues. Trimming took 2 bases from V and 3 from J, leaving 7 bases between them. In germline, CDR1 is MNHNS, CDR2 SASEGT. CDR3 DNA sequence: TGTGCCAGCAGTGAACTGGGTCACACTGAAGCTTTCTTT. It encodes CASSELGHTEAFF.

This clonotype was found many times. This chain joins TRBV7-6 and TRBJ2-1, with 8 positions matching TRBD2. Trimming at V came to 1 base and at J to 10 bases, leaving 12 bases not matched to a gene. The CDR3 loop spans 16 amino acids. CDR1 SGHVS and CDR2 FNYEAQ come from the germline V gene. The CDR3 nucleotides read TGTGCCAGCAGCTTAGAAATAGCGGGGACGACGGAGGAGCAGTTCTTC. Translated: CASSLEIAGTTEEQFF.

This clonotype was observed a few times. The chain carries TRBV28 and TRBJ2-1; 9 nucleotides align to TRBD2. The ends lost 5 bases at V and 11 bases at J; junction bases unmatched: 19. The V gene's germline CDR1 is MDHEN and CDR2 SYDVKM. The CDR3 consists of 17 residues. The CDR3 sequence is CASSPTQAAGGDKKQFF. The CDR3 DNA reads as TGTGCCAGCAGTCCGACCCAGGCCGCGGGGGGGGACAAAAAGCAGTTCTTC.

This chain connects TRBV20-1 to TRBJ2-5; 9 bases are shared with TRBD2. This CDR3 has 17 residues. Trimming removed 0 bases from V and 0 bases from J; junction bases left unmatched: 8. CDR1 is DFQATT, CDR2 SNEGSKA, per germline (reference sequence). The CDR3, as DNA: TGCAGTGCTAGAGATAGCGGGGGCCGGGCCAACCAAGAGACCCAGTACTTC. Amino acid sequence: CSARDSGGRANQETQYF.

This clonotype has only a few counts. V usage is TRBV2 and J usage is TRBJ2-5, with a weak D call TRBD2 (6 bases). The length of the CDR3 is 15 residues. V lost 3 bases and J lost 3, with 14 bases in between. The germline V gene encodes CDR1 SNHLY and CDR2 FYNNEI. CDR3 nucleotides: TGTGCCAGCAGTGAGGGGGGTAGAACGAAAGAGACCCAGTACTTC. Translated, it gives CASSEGGRTKETQYF.

The CDR3 protein is CASSQGGGGNTEAFF. For the CDR3, the DNA is TGTGCCAGCAGCCAGGGAGGAGGTGGGAACACTGAAGCTTTCTTT. The chain joins TRBV7-9 to TRBJ1-1, with D perhaps matching TRBD1 (5 bases). Germline CDR1 and CDR2: SEHNR and FQNEAQ (reference sequence). Trimming left V 5 bases short and J 1 base short, with 14 bases between. CDR3 size: 15 residues.

This clonotype has a single count. A read error is possible here, since a much larger clone lies one base away. The rearrangement links TRBV7-6 to TRBJ2-3; perhaps TRBD1 as D (5 bases). Trimming took off 5 bases at V and 6 bases at J, with 18 bases between the two ends. This CDR3 is built from 15 residues. Germline-derived CDR1 and CDR2 are SGHVS and FNYEAQ. CDR3 residues: CASSLGHGRADTQYF. DNA for the CDR3: TGTGCCAGCAGCCTCGGACACGGCCGGGCGGATACGCAGTATTTT.

There are a few counts of this clonotype. V usage is TRBV6-5 and J usage is TRBJ2-3; 10 bases are a match to TRBD2. CDR3 length: 15 residues. The V gene's germline CDR1 is MNHEY and CDR2 SVGAGI. V trimming: 4 bases; J trimming: 2 bases; junction bases outside the gene matches: 3. The CDR3 DNA reads as TGTGCCAGCAGTTGGCTAGCGGGGGACACAGATACGCAGTATTTT. It specifies CASSWLAGDTDTQYF.

The J gene is TRBJ2-7, the V gene TRBV4-1, with a tentative D call TRBD1 (5 bases). Germline-derived CDR1 and CDR2 are MGHRA and YSYEKL. This CDR3 contains 13 residues. V gave up 3 bases and J gave up 4 bases, with 10 bases separating them. CDR3 loop: CASSHGAGYEQYF. CDR3 bases: TGCGCCAGCAGCCATGGTGCAGGGTACGAGCAGTACTTC.

The gene calls are TRBV25-1 and TRBJ2-1, with D maybe TRBD1 (6 bases). The germline gives CDR1 MGHDK, CDR2 SYGVNS. Trimming removed 4 bases at V and 4 bases at J, with 11 bases between. The CDR3 is 14 residues long. This CDR3 is CASSVPDRYNEQFF. CDR3 DNA: TGTGCCAGCAGTGTGCCGGACAGATACAATGAGCAGTTCTTC.

The chain employs TRBV19 and TRBJ1-1; possibly TRBD1 for D (5 bases). V lost 6 bases, J lost 1 base, and 21 bases lay in between. Germline CDR1 and CDR2: LNHDA and SQIVND (reference sequence). The CDR3 is 17 residues long. CDR3 loop: CASRGGWAGGANTEAFF. DNA of the CDR3: TGTGCCAGTAGGGGGGGGTGGGCAGGCGGAGCGAACACTGAAGCTTTCTTT.

This clonotype was observed a handful of times. The rearrangement joins TRBV29-1 to TRBJ2-7; TRBD1 matches at 10 bases. V shed 2 bases, J shed 4 bases, and the junction held 5 bases outside the gene matches. Germline values: CDR1 SQVTM, CDR2 ANQGSEA. This CDR3 spans 14 amino acids. The CDR3 spells CSVEYGTGVYEQYF. CDR3 in DNA: TGCAGCGTTGAATATGGGACAGGGGTTTACGAGCAGTACTTC.

V and J are TRBV4-3 and TRBJ1-2, with D maybe TRBD1 (5 bases). CDR1 and CDR2 (germline): LGHNA, YSLEER. Trimming removed 0 bases at V and 3 bases at J, with 14 bases between. The CDR3 contains 16 residues. The CDR3 coding sequence is TGCGCCAGCAGCCAAGATCAGGGTAGCTTATACTATGGCTACACCTTC. This encodes CASSQDQGSLYYGYTF.

V usage is TRBV5-4 and J usage is TRBJ1-2, with 7 bases that match TRBD1. Trimming cost V 3 bases and J 5 bases; bases outside gene matches: 7. Looked up from germline, CDR1 is SGHNT and CDR2 is YYREEE (reference sequence). This CDR3 region has 14 residues. CDR3 DNA: TGTGCCAGCAGCTCCCTCGGACAGGAATATGGCTACACCTTC. Protein product: CASSSLGQEYGYTF.

About this clonotype itself: A junction end diverges from the germline sequence, so it may reflect a read error. The chain combines TRBV7-2 with TRBJ1-6; 7 bases align to TRBD1. Per the germline V gene, CDR1 is SGHTA and CDR2 is FQGNSA. CDR3 length equals 16 residues. This chain's CDR3 is CASSLYKGTVNPPLHF. In nucleotides, the CDR3 is TGTGCCAGCAGCTTATATAAAGGGACAGTTAATCCACCCCTCCACTTT. The whole variable domain, remainder taken from reference TRBV7-2 and TRBJ1-6, is GAGVSQSPSNKVTEKGKDVELRCDPISGHTALYWYRQSLGQGLEFLIYFQGNSAPDKSGLPSDRFSAERTGGSVSTLTIQRTQQEDSAVYLCASSLYKGTVNPPLHFGNGTRLTVT.

This clonotype was detected once. The chain employs TRBV27 and TRBJ1-3; D gene unclear. The CDR3 runs to 19 residues. Germline CDR1 is MNHEY and CDR2 is SMNVEV (reference sequence). Trimming shortened V by 4 bases and J by 2 bases, and 24 bases separated the two germline ends. For the CDR3, the DNA is TGTGCCAGCAGTTCAACCCGCCATTCGGGGAACATTCCTGGAAACACCATATATTTT. This sequence encodes CASSSTRHSGNIPGNTIYF.

Of note for this clonotype: This may stem from a read error, because a much larger clone lies one nucleotide away. CDR3 nucleotide sequence: TGTGCCAGCAACTCCGCCCCAATACTTCTCACAGATACGCAGTATTTT. Amino acids: CASNSAPILLTDTQYF. This chain connects TRBV7-6 to TRBJ2-3; the D is unclear. The CDR3 has 16 residues. Trimming removed 7 bases from V and 2 bases from J, with 19 bases in between. Germline values: CDR1 SGHVS, CDR2 FNYEAQ.